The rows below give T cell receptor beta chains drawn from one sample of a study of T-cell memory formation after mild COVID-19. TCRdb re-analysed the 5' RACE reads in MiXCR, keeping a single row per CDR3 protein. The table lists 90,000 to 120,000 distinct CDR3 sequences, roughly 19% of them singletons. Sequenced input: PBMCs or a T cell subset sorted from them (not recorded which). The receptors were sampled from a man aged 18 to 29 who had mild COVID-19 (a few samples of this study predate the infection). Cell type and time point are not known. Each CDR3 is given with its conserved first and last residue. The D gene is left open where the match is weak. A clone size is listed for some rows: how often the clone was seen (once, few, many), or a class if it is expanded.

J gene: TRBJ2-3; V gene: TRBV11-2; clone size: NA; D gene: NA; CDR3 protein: CASSLVISATDTQYF; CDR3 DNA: TGTGCCAGCAGCTTAGTAATATCTGCCACAGATACGCAGTATTTT
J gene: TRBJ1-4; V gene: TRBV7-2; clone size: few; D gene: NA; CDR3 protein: CASSLTWLEKLFF; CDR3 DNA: TGTGCCAGCAGCTTGACTTGGTTGGAAAAACTGTTTTTT
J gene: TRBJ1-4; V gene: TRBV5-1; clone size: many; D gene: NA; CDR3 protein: CASSPTGSGNEKLFF; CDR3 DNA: TGCGCCAGCAGCCCCACCGGCTCGGGGAATGAAAAACTGTTTTTT
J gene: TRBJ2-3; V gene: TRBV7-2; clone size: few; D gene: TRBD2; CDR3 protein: CASSLETSGGALTDTQYF; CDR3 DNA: TGTGCCAGCAGCTTGGAGACTAGCGGGGGGGCCTTGACAGATACGCAGTATTTT
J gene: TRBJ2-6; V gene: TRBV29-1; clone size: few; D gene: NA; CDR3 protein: CSAAGGANVLTF; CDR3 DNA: TGCAGCGCGGCCGGTGGGGCCAACGTCCTGACTTTC
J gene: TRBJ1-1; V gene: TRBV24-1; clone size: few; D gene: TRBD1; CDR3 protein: CATSEGTGTDTEAFF; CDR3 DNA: TGTGCCACCAGTGAGGGGACAGGGACGGACACTGAAGCTTTCTTT
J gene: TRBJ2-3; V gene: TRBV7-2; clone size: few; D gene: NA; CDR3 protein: CASSFGLRGDTQYF; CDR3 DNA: TGTGCCAGCAGCTTTGGGCTCCGCGGAGATACGCAGTATTTT
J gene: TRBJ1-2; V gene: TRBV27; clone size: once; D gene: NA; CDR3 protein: CASSNRRDYGYTF; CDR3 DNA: TGTGCCAGCAGTAATCGACGGGACTATGGCTACACCTTC
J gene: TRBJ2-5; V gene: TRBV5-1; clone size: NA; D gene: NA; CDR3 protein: CASSFSDITETQYF; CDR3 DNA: TGCGCCAGCAGCTTCTCTGACATAACGGAGACCCAGTACTTC
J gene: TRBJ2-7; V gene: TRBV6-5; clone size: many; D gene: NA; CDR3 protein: CASSYRASYEQYF; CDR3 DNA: TGTGCCAGCAGTTACAGGGCATCCTACGAGCAGTACTTC
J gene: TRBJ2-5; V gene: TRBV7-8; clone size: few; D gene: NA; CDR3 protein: CASSLVGTQYF; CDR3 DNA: TGTGCCAGCAGCTTAGTTGGGACCCAGTACTTC
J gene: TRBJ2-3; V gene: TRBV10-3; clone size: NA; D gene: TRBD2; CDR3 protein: CATRDRGGSTDTQYF; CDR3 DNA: TGTGCCACCCGCGATCGGGGGGGTAGCACAGATACGCAGTATTTT
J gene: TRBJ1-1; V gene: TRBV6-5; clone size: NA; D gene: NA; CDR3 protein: CASTGTVDTEAFF; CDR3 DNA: TGTGCCAGCACAGGGACGGTGGACACTGAAGCTTTCTTT
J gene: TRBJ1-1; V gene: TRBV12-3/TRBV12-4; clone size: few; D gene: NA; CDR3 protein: CASSYIINTEAFF; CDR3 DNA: TGTGCCAGCAGTTACATCATTAACACTGAAGCTTTCTTT
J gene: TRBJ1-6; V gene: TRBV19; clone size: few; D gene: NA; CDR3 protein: CASADIQGSASPLHF; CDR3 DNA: TGTGCCAGTGCTGATATCCAGGGGTCCGCTTCACCCCTCCACTTT
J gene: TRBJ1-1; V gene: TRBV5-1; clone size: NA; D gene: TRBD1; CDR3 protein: CASSLANYGTGGAPRF; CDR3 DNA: TGCGCCAGCAGCTTGGCGAACTATGGGACAGGGGGCGCTCCCCGGTTT
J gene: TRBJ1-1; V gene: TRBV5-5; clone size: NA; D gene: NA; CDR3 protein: CASSLEGGSLNTEAFF; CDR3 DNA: TGTGCCAGCAGCTTGGAGGGGGGTTCGCTGAACACTGAAGCTTTCTTT
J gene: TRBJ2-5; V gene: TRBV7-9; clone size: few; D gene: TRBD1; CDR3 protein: CASTGGTGMTQYF; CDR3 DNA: TGTGCCAGCACAGGAGGGACAGGGATGACCCAGTACTTC
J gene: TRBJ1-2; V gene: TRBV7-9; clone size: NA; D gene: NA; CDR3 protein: CASSFEAPYYGYTF; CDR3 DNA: TGTGCCAGCAGCTTTGAGGCACCTTACTATGGCTACACCTTC
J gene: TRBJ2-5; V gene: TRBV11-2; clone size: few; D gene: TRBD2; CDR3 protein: CASSSWVLAGGETQYF; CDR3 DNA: TGTGCCAGCAGCTCCTGGGTGCTAGCGGGCGGCGAGACCCAGTACTTC
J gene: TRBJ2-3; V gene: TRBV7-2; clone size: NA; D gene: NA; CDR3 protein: CASSFQVPDTQYF; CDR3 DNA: TGTGCCAGCAGCTTTCAGGTCCCTGATACGCAGTATTTT
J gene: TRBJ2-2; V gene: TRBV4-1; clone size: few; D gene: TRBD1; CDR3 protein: CASSHPGQGVGELFF; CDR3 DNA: TGCGCCAGCAGCCACCCGGGACAGGGAGTCGGGGAGCTGTTTTTT
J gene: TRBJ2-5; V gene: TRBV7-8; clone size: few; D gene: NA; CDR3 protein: CASSLAIRRGGRGTQYF; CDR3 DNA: TGTGCCAGCAGCTTAGCGATACGGAGGGGGGGGCGTGGGACCCAGTACTTC
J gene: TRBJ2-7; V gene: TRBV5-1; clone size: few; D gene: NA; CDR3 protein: CASTTEYSEQYF; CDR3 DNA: TGCGCCAGCACCACCGAGTACTCCGAGCAGTACTTC
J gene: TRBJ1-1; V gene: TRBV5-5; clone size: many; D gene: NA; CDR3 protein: CASSLLNTEAFF; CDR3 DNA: TGTGCCAGCAGCTTACTCAACACTGAAGCTTTCTTT
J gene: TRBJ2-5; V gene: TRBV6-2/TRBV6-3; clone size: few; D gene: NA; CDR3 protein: CVAEGRETQYF; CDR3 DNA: TGTGTCGCTGAGGGGCGAGAGACCCAGTACTTC
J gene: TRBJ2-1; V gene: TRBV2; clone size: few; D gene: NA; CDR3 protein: CARLQGNEQFF; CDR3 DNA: TGTGCCAGACTTCAGGGGAATGAGCAGTTCTTC
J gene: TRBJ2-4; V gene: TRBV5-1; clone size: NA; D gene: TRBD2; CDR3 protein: CASSLLGLAGNIQYF; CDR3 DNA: TGCGCCAGCAGCTTGCTGGGACTAGCGGGCAACATTCAGTACTTC
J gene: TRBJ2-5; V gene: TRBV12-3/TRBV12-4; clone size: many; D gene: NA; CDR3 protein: CASSSADGETQYF; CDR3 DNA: TGTGCCAGCAGTTCAGCGGACGGTGAGACCCAGTACTTC
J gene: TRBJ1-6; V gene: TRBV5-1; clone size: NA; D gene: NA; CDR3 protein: CASSLVGARYNSPLHF; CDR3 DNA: TGCGCCAGCAGCTTGGTCGGGGCGAGGTATAATTCACCCCTCCACTTT
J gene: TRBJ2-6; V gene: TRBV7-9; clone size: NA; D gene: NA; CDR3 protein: CASSSLVQGHFSGANVLTF; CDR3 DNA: TGTGCCAGCAGCTCTTTGGTACAGGGTCACTTCTCTGGGGCCAACGTCCTGACTTTC
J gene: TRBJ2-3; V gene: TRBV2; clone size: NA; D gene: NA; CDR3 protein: CATGEPLGERTDTQYF; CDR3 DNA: TGTGCCACCGGCGAACCCCTTGGGGAACGCACAGATACGCAGTATTTT
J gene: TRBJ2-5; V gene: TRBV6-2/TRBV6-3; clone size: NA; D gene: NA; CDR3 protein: CASCRGQETKYF; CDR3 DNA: TGTGCCAGCTGTCGGGGACAAGAGACCAAGTACTTC
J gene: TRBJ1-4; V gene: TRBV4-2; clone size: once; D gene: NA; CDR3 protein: CASSLLLQIGSNEKLFF; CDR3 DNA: TGTGCCAGCAGCCTCCTACTCCAAATTGGGTCTAATGAAAAACTGTTTTTT
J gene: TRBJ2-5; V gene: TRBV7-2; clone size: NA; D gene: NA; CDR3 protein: CASSSSGTYRGTQYF; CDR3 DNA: TGTGCCAGCAGCTCCTCCGGGACTTACCGGGGGACCCAGTACTTC
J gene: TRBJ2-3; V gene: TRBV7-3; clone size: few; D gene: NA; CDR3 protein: CASSLRGREDTQYF; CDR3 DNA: TGTGCCAGCAGCTTAAGGGGGCGTGAAGATACGCAGTATTTT
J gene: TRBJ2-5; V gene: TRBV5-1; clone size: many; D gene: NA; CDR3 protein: CASSLSFRDETQYF; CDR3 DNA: TGCGCCAGCAGCTTGTCATTCAGGGATGAGACCCAGTACTTC
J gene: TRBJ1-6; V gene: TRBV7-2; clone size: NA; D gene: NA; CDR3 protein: CASSSYRVLNSPLHF; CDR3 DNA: TGTGCCAGCAGCTCTTACAGGGTATTGAATTCACCCCTCCACTTT
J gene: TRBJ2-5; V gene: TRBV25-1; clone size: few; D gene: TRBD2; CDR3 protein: CASSEWLAGRETQYF; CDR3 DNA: TGTGCCAGCAGTGAATGGCTAGCGGGGAGAGAGACCCAGTACTTC
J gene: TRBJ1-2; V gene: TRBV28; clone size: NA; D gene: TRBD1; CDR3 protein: CASSRGTEGSYTF; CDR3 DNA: TGTGCCAGCTCCCGGGGGACAGAAGGCAGCTACACCTTC
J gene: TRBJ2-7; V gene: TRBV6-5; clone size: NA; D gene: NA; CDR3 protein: CASSYSWGPGGDEQYF; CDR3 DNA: TGTGCCAGCAGTTACTCTTGGGGACCAGGAGGGGACGAGCAGTACTTC
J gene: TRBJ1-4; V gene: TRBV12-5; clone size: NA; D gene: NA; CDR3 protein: CASGPGWTNEKLFF; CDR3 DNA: TGTGCTAGTGGCCCCGGGTGGACTAATGAAAAACTGTTTTTT
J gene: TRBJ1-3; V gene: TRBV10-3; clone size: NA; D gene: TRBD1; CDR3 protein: CAMRQGNSGNTIYF; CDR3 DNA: TGTGCCATGAGACAGGGGAACTCTGGAAACACCATATATTTT
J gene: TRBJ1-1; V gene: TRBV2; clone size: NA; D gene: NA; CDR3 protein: CALGQGPMNTEAFF; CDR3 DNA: TGTGCCCTCGGGCAGGGCCCGATGAACACTGAAGCTTTCTTT
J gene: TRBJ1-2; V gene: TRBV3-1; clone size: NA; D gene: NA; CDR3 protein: CASSHALYGYTF; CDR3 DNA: TGTGCCAGCAGCCACGCGCTCTATGGCTACACCTTC